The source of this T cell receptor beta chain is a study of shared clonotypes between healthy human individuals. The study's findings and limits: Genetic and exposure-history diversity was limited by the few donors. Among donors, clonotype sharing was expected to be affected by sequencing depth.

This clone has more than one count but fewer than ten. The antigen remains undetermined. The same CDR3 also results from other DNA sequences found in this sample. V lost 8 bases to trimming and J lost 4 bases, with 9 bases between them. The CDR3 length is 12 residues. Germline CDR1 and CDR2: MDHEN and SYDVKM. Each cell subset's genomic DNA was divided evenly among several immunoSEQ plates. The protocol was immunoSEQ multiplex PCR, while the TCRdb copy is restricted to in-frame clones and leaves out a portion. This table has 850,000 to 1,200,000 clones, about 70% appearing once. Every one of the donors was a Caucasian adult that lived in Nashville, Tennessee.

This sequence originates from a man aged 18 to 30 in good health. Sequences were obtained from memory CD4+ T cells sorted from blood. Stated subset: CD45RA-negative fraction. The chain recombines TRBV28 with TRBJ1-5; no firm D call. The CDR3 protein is CASRDTNQPQHF. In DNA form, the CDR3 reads TGTGCCAGCCGAGACACAAATCAGCCCCAGCATTTT.